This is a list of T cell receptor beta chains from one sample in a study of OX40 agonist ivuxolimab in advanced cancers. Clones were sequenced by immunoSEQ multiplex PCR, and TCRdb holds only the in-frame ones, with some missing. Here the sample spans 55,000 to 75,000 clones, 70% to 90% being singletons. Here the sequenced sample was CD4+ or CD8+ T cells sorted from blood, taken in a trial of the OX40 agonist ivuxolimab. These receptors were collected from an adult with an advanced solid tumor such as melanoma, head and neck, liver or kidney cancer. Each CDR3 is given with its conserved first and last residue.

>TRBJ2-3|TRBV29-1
CSVSGGARTDTQYF
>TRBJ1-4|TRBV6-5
CASSLKVATNEKLFF
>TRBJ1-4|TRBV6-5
CASRDRDSGAKLFF
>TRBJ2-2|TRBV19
CASSVPANTGELFF
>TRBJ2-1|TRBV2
CASSLSGGALTYNEQFF
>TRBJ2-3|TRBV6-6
CASTTDSGGLTDTQYF
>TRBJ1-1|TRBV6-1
CASSEILDTEAFF
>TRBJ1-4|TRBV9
CASSGDDEKLFF
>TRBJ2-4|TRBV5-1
CASSSGTGSVKNIQYF
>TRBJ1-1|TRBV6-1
CASREQGGTGWDTEAFF
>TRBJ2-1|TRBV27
CASSETSEISYNEQFF
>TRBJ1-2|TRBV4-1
CASSHNWAANYGYTF
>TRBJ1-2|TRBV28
CASSFGARPHTF
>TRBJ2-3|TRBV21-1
CASSKEVQGGGTDTQYF
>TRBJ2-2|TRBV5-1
CASSLDNTGELFF
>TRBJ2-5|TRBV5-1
CASSPQPSTREETQYF
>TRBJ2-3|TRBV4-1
CASSQDVGGTDTQYF
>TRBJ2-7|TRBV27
CASSGQLGSYEQYF
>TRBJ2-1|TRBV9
CASSVEPRGEQFF
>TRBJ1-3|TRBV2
CASSDKAGSGNTIYF
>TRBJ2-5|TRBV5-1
CASSLTTGKETQYF
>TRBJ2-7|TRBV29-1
CSVLTGTDYEQYF
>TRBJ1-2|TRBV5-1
CASSVDTNYGYTF
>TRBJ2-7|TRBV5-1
CASSVTGTAYEQYF
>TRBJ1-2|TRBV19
CASLGQNYGYTF
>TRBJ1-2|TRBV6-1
CASSESVQGSLYGYTF
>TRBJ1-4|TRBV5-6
CASSPRGREKLFF
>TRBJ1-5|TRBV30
CAWSGSNSNQPQHF
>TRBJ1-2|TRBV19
CASRSGGDYGYTF
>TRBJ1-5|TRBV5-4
CASSLDRGSQPQHF
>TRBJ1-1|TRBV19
CASSDRAQDTEAFF
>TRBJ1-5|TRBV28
CASSWGQGFGQPQHF
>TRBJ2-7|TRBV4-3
CASSQDRGQYEQYF
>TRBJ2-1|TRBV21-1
CASGERGGAEQFF
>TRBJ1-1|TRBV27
CASSLSRGTEAFF
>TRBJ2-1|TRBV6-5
CASSWIQVSYNEQFF
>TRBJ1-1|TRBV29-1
CSVEKDPNTEAFF
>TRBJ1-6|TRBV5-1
CASSLGWGFNSPLHF
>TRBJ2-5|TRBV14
CASSEDSTLQETQYF
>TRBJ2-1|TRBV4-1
CASSLQTSFDEQFF
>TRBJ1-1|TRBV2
CASREGLGGTEAFF
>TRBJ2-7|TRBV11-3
CASSLGGSYEQYF
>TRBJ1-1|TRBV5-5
CASSLGQGAFWDTEAFF
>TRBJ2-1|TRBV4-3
CASSQEDNYNEQFF
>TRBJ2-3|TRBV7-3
CASSPTYSRTSTQYF
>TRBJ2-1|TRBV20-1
CSAQNYNEQFF
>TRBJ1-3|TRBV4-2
CASSLEDRAGNTIYF
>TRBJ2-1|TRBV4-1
CASSQDRGTGSYNEQFF
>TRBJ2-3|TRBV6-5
CASSGSSGGQYF